One and the same sample provided the 15 T cell receptor beta chains below, sequenced in a study of response to subunit inactivated influenza vaccine. TCRdb re-derived calls from the RT-PCR reads in MiXCR, one entry per CDR3 protein. The top ten hold roughly a tenth of the sample, which has about 620,000 distinct CDR3 sequences, around 11% seen once. The source was PBMCs from blood, collected on the day of vaccination. These receptor sequences come from a man in his fifties who received an inactivated influenza vaccine.

This clonotype was counted ten times or more. The genes are TRBV6-2 or TRBV6-3 and TRBJ2-5, with D maybe TRBD1 (6 bases). Between the trimmed V and J ends, which lost 2 bases and 1 base, there was a span of 11 bases. This CDR3 spans 15 amino acids. Germline-derived CDR1 and CDR2 are MNHEY and SVGEGT. The CDR3 DNA reads as TGTGCCAGCAGTTACCAGGGACAATTCCAAGAGACCCAGTACTTC. This sequence encodes CASSYQGQFQETQYF.

This sequence joins TRBV7-2 and TRBJ2-7, with a weak D call TRBD1 (6 bases). The CDR3 contains 13 residues. Trimming left V 5 bases short and J 4 bases short, with 12 bases between. CDR1 and CDR2 from the germline V gene are SGHTA and FQGNSA. CDR3 sequence (DNA): TGTGCCAGCAGCCCCCACAGGGATTACGAGCAGTACTTC. Protein: CASSPHRDYEQYF.

J is TRBJ2-2 and V is TRBV15, with 12 bases matching TRBD2. Per the germline V gene, CDR1 is LNHNV and CDR2 is YYDKDF (reference sequence). Trimming removed 4 bases from V and 6 bases from J; junction bases left unmatched: 6. This CDR3 has 16 amino acids. The CDR3 region has the DNA TGTGCCACCAGCACAGGGACTAGCGGGCTCGCCGGGGAGCTGTTTTTT. Encoded protein: CATSTGTSGLAGELFF.

The table lists this clonotype with many counts. V is TRBV6-1 and J is TRBJ2-2, with 8 bases that match TRBD1. This CDR3 comprises 14 residues. CDR1 is MNHNS, CDR2 SASEGT, per germline. The junction had 4 bases not matched to a gene; V was cut back by 5 bases and J by 5 bases. The CDR3 DNA reads as TGTGCCAGCAGTCCAGGGGGCCGGACCGGGGAGCTGTTTTTT. It is translated as CASSPGGRTGELFF.

In this sample, this clonotype turned up many times. The rearrangement uses TRBV12-3 or TRBV12-4 and TRBJ1-3, with TRBD1 matching over 8 bases. With V trimmed by 5 bases and J by 0 bases, 6 bases remained unmatched. This CDR3 is built from 16 residues. In DNA form, the CDR3 reads TGTGCCAGCAGTACTGCCAGGGGGCTCTCTGGAAACACCATATATTTT. Translation: CASSTARGLSGNTIYF.

This clonotype is a singleton in its sample. The chain uses TRBV6-1 and TRBJ2-7, with TRBD2 matching over 10 bases. Trimming took 5 bases from V and 2 from J; bases not matched to a gene: 6. This CDR3 contains 15 residues. Per germline, CDR1 MNHNS and CDR2 SASEGT. The CDR3 region has the DNA TGTGCCAGCAGTCTTTACCTAGCGGGAGCCTACGAGCAGTACTTC. Protein sequence: CASSLYLAGAYEQYF.

This clonotype was recorded a few times. The chain links TRBV10-3 to TRBJ2-3; maybe TRBD1 (5 bases). V dropped 4 bases and J dropped 3 bases, with 11 bases sitting between them. CDR1 and CDR2 from the germline V gene are ENHRY and SYGVKD. The CDR3 loop spans 14 amino acids. The CDR3 reads CAISVQGWTDTQYF. CDR3 nucleotides: TGTGCCATCAGTGTTCAGGGATGGACAGATACGCAGTATTTT.

The chain combines TRBV12-3 or TRBV12-4 with TRBJ2-5; 7 bases align to TRBD2. The CDR3 extends over 16 amino acids. V lost 4 bases to trimming and J lost 2 bases; unmatched junction nucleotides: 10. The DNA for the CDR3 is TGTGCCAGCAGTTCAAGTCGGGACTATACACAAGAGACCCAGTACTTC. Its protein is CASSSSRDYTQETQYF.

The chain joins TRBV12-5 to TRBJ2-6, with 10 bases fitting TRBD1. This CDR3 contains 19 residues. Germline V lookup: CDR1 LGHNT, CDR2 FRNRAP. After removal of 0 bases from V and 0 bases from J, the junction contained 5 bases not matched to a gene. The CDR3 nucleotides read TGTGCTAGTGGTTTGGTACTGGGACAGGGGATCTCTGGGGCCAACGTCCTGACTTTC. Translating it yields CASGLVLGQGISGANVLTF.

The chain recombines TRBV18 with TRBJ2-5; D possibly corresponds to TRBD2 (6 bases). V lost 6 bases to trimming and J lost 9 bases, with 17 bases between them. This CDR3 spans 13 amino acids. CDR1 KGHSH and CDR2 LQKENI come from the germline V gene. The CDR3 loop reads CASSPSVGSSQYF. The CDR3 DNA follows: TGTGCCAGCTCTCCTAGCGTGGGGAGTTCCCAGTACTTC.

The chain links TRBV19 to TRBJ1-5; a weak D match, TRBD1 (5 bases). Looked up from germline, CDR1 is LNHDA and CDR2 is SQIVND (reference sequence). There are 14 residues in the CDR3. Trimming took 0 bases from V and 10 from J, leaving 13 bases between them. The chain's CDR3 is CASSIDGGNRPQHF. In DNA, the CDR3 is TGTGCCAGTAGTATAGATGGGGGGAATCGACCCCAGCATTTT.

The table lists this clonotype with many counts. The V gene is TRBV5-1, the J gene TRBJ2-3, with 11 bases aligning to TRBD2. CDR3 length: 16 amino acids. The junction had 6 bases not matched to a gene; V was cut back by 4 bases and J by 2 bases. The germline CDR1 and CDR2 sequences are SGHRS and YFSETQ. As DNA, the CDR3 is TGCGCCAGCAGCGCCGGGACTAGCGGTTACACAGATACGCAGTATTTT. Translated: CASSAGTSGYTDTQYF.

The chain joins TRBV7-9 to TRBJ2-5; D perhaps matches TRBD1 (6 bases). The CDR3 totals 15 residues. Germline-derived CDR1 and CDR2 are SEHNR and FQNEAQ (reference sequence). Trimming left V 4 bases short and J 4 bases short, with 16 bases between. CDR3 loop: CASSSFMGARETQYF. Here the CDR3 DNA reads TGTGCCAGCAGCTCATTCATGGGGGCGCGAGAGACCCAGTACTTC.

The sample holds one count of this clonotype. The chain has TRBV6-5 and TRBJ2-2; 8 bases fit TRBD1. The germline V gene has CDR1 MNHEY and CDR2 SVGAGI. This CDR3 has 19 amino acids. Losses at the gene ends were 4 bases for V and 1 base for J; bases not matched to a gene: 14. The CDR3 spells CASSFWAGWGTGNTGELFF. In DNA, the CDR3 is TGTGCCAGCAGTTTTTGGGCGGGTTGGGGGACAGGGAACACCGGGGAGCTGTTTTTT.

V gene TRBV14 combines with J gene TRBJ1-1, with TRBD1 matching over 7 bases. V was clipped by 1 base and J by 5 bases; unmatched bases: 10. The CDR3 spans 16 residues. Germline CDR1 and CDR2: SGHDN and FVKESK. As DNA, the CDR3 is TGTGCCAGCAGCCAAGGGACAGGTTTTTCGCGAACTGAAGCTTTCTTT. It translates to CASSQGTGFSRTEAFF.